This T cell receptor beta chain was profiled in a study of blood T cell repertoires in COVID-19. Study information: T cells, B-cell-depleted T cells, or PBMCs provided the cDNA or gDNA that served as material.

From germline, CDR1 is SGHTA and CDR2 FQGNSA. The CDR3 contains 16 residues. V shed 2 bases and J 5 bases; nucleotides not matched to a gene: 9. In its sample, this clone was seen a few times. Generated by immunoSEQ multiplex PCR, the TCRdb table keeps only in-frame clones and is missing some. The data contain fewer than 30,000 clones, about three quarters of them singletons. The receptor was derived from a woman in her 70s with active or convalescent COVID-19. This chain links TRBV7-2 with TRBJ2-7, with 10 bases aligning to TRBD2. What was sequenced was peripheral blood. CDR3 sequence: CASSLRVAGGSHEQYF. CDR3 in DNA: TGTGCCAGCAGCTTAAGGGTAGCGGGAGGATCCCACGAGCAGTACTTC. Supplemented by reference TRBV7-2 and TRBJ2-7, the full variable domain reads GAGVSQSPSNKVTEKGKDVELRCDPISGHTALYWYRQSLGQGLEFLIYFQGNSAPDKSGLPSDRFSAERTGGSVSTLTIQRTQQEDSAVYLCASSLRVAGGSHEQYFGPGTRLTVT.